The 24 T cell receptor beta chains below all came from one sample that was sequenced in a study of blood T cell repertoires in COVID-19. The repertoire was sequenced with immunoSEQ multiplex PCR; TCRdb's copy has only in-frame clones and lacks some. This sample has some 100,000 clones; 85% occur once, and the top ten carry roughly 12%. The sample consisted of peripheral blood. These receptors came from a man aged 50 to 59 with active or convalescent COVID-19.

The rearrangement links TRBV10-2 to TRBJ1-1; no definite D call. This CDR3 has 14 residues. V shed 4 bases and J shed 0 bases, with 9 bases lying between them. Germline V gene data show CDR1 as WSHSY and CDR2 as SAAADI. As DNA, the CDR3 is TGCGCCAGCAGTGGGAGCCTCATGAACACTGAAGCTTTCTTT. It codes for CASSGSLMNTEAFF.

The genes are TRBV9 and TRBJ2-3, with D perhaps matching TRBD2 (5 bases). V lost 0 bases to trimming and J lost 4 bases, with 15 bases between them. The CDR3 totals 16 residues. The germline CDR1 and CDR2 sequences are SGDLS and YYNGEE. The CDR3 DNA reads as TGTGCCAGCAGCGTAGTGGCTAGCTGGTCGGCAGATACGCAGTATTTT. This encodes CASSVVASWSADTQYF.

The rearrangement uses TRBV4-1 and TRBJ2-1; 7 bases fit TRBD2. With 5 bases clipped from V and 8 bases from J, the junction kept 12 bases outside the gene matches. The CDR3 is 15 amino acids. The germline CDR1 and CDR2 sequences are MGHRA and YSYEKL. CDR3 sequence: CASSYLAEGAHEQFF. For the CDR3, the DNA is TGCGCCAGCAGCTATCTAGCGGAGGGAGCCCATGAGCAGTTCTTC.

The rearrangement joins TRBV12-3 or TRBV12-4 to TRBJ2-7; the D is unclear. V was clipped by 6 bases and J by 7 bases, with 16 bases between them. This CDR3 region has 13 residues. The CDR3 here is CASSLLFLVEQYF. In DNA form, the CDR3 reads TGTGCCAGCAGCCTACTTTTCTTGGTAGAGCAGTACTTC.

This rearrangement joins TRBV3-1 (or the pseudogene TRBV3-2) to TRBJ2-7; D might be TRBD2 (5 bases). CDR1 and CDR2 (germline): LGHDT, YNNKEL (reference sequence). Trimming left V 5 bases short and J 3 bases short, with 8 bases between. The CDR3 has 12 residues. CDR3 amino acids: CASSNRDYEQYF. DNA for the CDR3: TGTGCCAGCAGCAACCGGGACTACGAGCAGTACTTC.

The V gene is TRBV9, the J gene TRBJ1-1; D is unresolved. The CDR3 has 14 amino acids. CDR1 SGDLS and CDR2 YYNGEE come from the germline V gene. V lost 0 bases and J 0 bases, leaving 6 bases between the germline ends. In nucleotides, the CDR3 is TGTGCCAGCAGCGTAGAGGGAGTGAACACTGAAGCTTTCTTT. It is translated as CASSVEGVNTEAFF.

V gene TRBV9 combines with J gene TRBJ1-6; TRBD1 agrees at 9 bases. Losses at the gene ends were 4 bases for V and 9 bases for J; bases not matched to a gene: 5. The CDR3 length is 14 residues. The germline CDR1 and CDR2 sequences are SGDLS and YYNGEE. CDR3 protein: CASSPRTGVSPLHF. The CDR3 bases are TGTGCCAGCAGCCCCCGGACAGGGGTTTCACCCCTCCACTTT.

This clone turned up a few times. J is TRBJ1-1 and V is TRBV5-1, with D tentatively TRBD1 (6 bases). The ends were cut back, 4 bases at V and 1 base at J, with 11 bases in the middle. The CDR3 consists of 14 residues. Per germline, CDR1 SGHRS and CDR2 YFSETQ. In DNA form, the CDR3 reads TGCGCCAGCAGCACTGGACAGCCGAACACTGAAGCTTTCTTT. Residues: CASSTGQPNTEAFF.

The rearrangement links TRBV27 to TRBJ1-5; no firm D call. CDR1 is MNHEY, CDR2 SMNVEV, per germline (reference sequence). This CDR3 is 14 amino acids long. V lost 2 bases to trimming and J lost 6 bases, with 11 bases between them. The CDR3 loop is CASSLRGPGQPQHF. The CDR3 DNA sequence: TGTGCCAGCAGTTTAAGAGGGCCGGGTCAGCCCCAGCATTTT.

This clone was counted only a few times. The V and J genes are TRBV19 and TRBJ2-6; D not certain. The germline V gene encodes CDR1 LNHDA and CDR2 SQIVND (reference sequence). V lost 3 bases to trimming and J lost 2 bases, with 14 bases between them. This CDR3 region has 17 residues. The CDR3 loop reads CASSIPTTWAGANVLTF. The CDR3 DNA reads TGTGCCAGTAGTATTCCCACGACATGGGCTGGGGCCAACGTCCTGACTTTC.

The chain carries TRBV24-1 and TRBJ2-1; 11 nucleotides align to TRBD1. Unmatched junction bases numbered 11, after V lost 4 bases and J lost 4 bases. Germline CDR1 reads KGHDR; CDR2 reads SFDVKD. This CDR3 contains 18 residues. The CDR3 DNA sequence: TGTGCCACCAGTGACGCCGGACAGGGGGCGGTCGGGTACAATGAGCAGTTCTTC. It codes for CATSDAGQGAVGYNEQFF.

By proportion, this clone is medium-sized. The CDR3 loop is CASSQTGSYQPQHF. The CDR3 DNA is TGTGCCAGCAGTCAAACGGGGTCGTATCAGCCCCAGCATTTT. The chain uses TRBV2 and TRBJ1-5; D gene ambiguous. CDR3 length: 14 amino acids. CDR1 SNHLY and CDR2 FYNNEI come from the germline V gene. With 5 bases removed from V and 5 bases from J, the gap between germline ends came to 13 bases. The complete variable domain, with remaining parts taken from reference TRBV2 and TRBJ1-5, reads EPEVTQTPSHQVTQMGQEVILRCVPISNHLYFYWYRQILGQKVEFLVSFYNNEISEKSEIFDDQFSVERPDGSNFTLKIRSTKLEDSAMYFCASSQTGSYQPQHFGDGTRLSIL.

The genes are TRBV19 and TRBJ2-5; D unresolved. CDR1 and CDR2 from the germline V gene are LNHDA and SQIVND (reference sequence). The CDR3 loop spans 13 amino acids. Trimming removed 3 bases at V and 4 bases at J, with 9 bases between. In DNA, the CDR3 is TGTGCCAGTAGTATTTCCGGAGCAGAGACCCAGTACTTC. This translates into CASSISGAETQYF.

This clone was seen only once. This chain uses TRBV14 with TRBJ2-1, with TRBD1 matching 10 bases. The CDR3 has 14 residues. Germline loops: CDR1 SGHDN, CDR2 FVKESK. With V trimmed by 4 bases and J by 9 bases, 6 bases remained unmatched. Written as DNA, the CDR3 is TGTGCCAGCAGCCGGGACAGGGGTTTCGGTGAGCAGTTCTTC. As protein: CASSRDRGFGEQFF.

V is TRBV11-3 and J is TRBJ1-2, with D possibly matching TRBD1 (6 bases). Germline-derived CDR1 and CDR2 are SGHNT and YENEEA. Trimming stripped 7 bases from V and 6 bases from J, with 15 bases between. The length of the CDR3 is 13 residues. CDR3 amino acids: CASTSSTGNGYTF. CDR3 sequence (DNA): TGTGCCAGCACCTCCTCTACAGGGAATGGCTACACCTTC.

This chain connects TRBV18 to TRBJ1-2; perhaps TRBD1 as D (5 bases). V was trimmed by 3 bases and J by 8 bases, leaving 13 bases between them. The CDR3 runs 13 residues. In germline, CDR1 is KGHSH, CDR2 LQKENI. The CDR3 sequence is CASSPDKDEGYTF. CDR3 DNA sequence: TGTGCCAGCTCACCGGACAAGGATGAAGGCTACACCTTC.

This clone occurred a few times. The chain has TRBV2 and TRBJ2-1; 14 positions match TRBD2. The CDR3 length is 15 residues. J lost 10 bases, V lost 9 bases, and 11 bases had no gene match. Germline CDR1 and CDR2: SNHLY and FYNNEI. CDR3: CASSLTSGRAAEQFF. CDR3 bases: TGTGCCAGTTCCCTGACTAGCGGGAGGGCCGCAGAGCAGTTCTTC.

The J gene is TRBJ2-2, the V gene TRBV14; possibly TRBD2 for D (6 bases). Germline V lookup: CDR1 SGHDN, CDR2 FVKESK. This CDR3 has 19 residues. V was pared by 4 bases and J by 0 bases, with 21 bases between. Here the CDR3 DNA reads TGTGCCAGCAGCCCGACTAGATTTTGGGGCCGCCCGAACACCGGGGAGCTGTTTTTT. This translates into CASSPTRFWGRPNTGELFF. Full variable domain (remainder filled in from reference TRBV14 and TRBJ2-2): EAGVTQFPSHSVIEKGQTVTLRCDPISGHDNLYWYRRVMGKEIKFLLHFVKESKQDESGMPNNRFLAERTGGTYSTLKVQPAELEDSGVYFCASSPTRFWGRPNTGELFFGEGSRLTVL.

This chain links TRBV3-1 (or the pseudogene TRBV3-2) with TRBJ1-2; 8 bases align to TRBD1. Germline V gene lookup returns CDR1 LGHDT and CDR2 YNNKEL (reference sequence). J was trimmed by 3 bases and V by 0 bases; bases with no gene match: 3. This CDR3 has 15 residues. The CDR3 here is CASSQDTGGDYGYTF. The DNA of the CDR3 is TGTGCCAGCAGCCAAGATACAGGGGGGGACTATGGCTACACCTTC.

J is TRBJ1-6 and V is TRBV2; TRBD1 is a possible D gene (5 bases). Trimming cost V 8 bases and J 9 bases, with 14 bases left between them. This CDR3 spans 13 amino acids. Per the germline V gene, CDR1 is SNHLY and CDR2 is FYNNEI. CDR3 region: CASGGTGFSPLHF. The CDR3 DNA is TGTGCCAGCGGAGGGACGGGATTTTCACCCCTCCACTTT.

A word on this clone: This CDR3 is also generated by other DNA sequences in the sample. This sequence joins TRBV5-8 and TRBJ1-1; the D gene is possibly TRBD1 (6 bases). From germline, CDR1 is SGHTS and CDR2 YDEGEE. The V end lost 2 bases, the J end lost 10 bases, and 12 bases lay between the germline ends. This CDR3 is built from 12 residues. The CDR3 is CASSLNRDGAFF. CDR3 coding DNA: TGTGCCAGCAGCTTAAACAGGGATGGAGCTTTCTTT.

The V gene is TRBV7-5, the J gene TRBJ2-2; whether TRBD1, the table's D call, matches the DNA was not checked. TRBV7-5 is noted as a pseudogene. This CDR3 spans 17 amino acids. CDR3 region: CVRSFQPDRARTGELFF. The CDR3 DNA follows: TGTGTCAGAAGCTTCCAACCGGACAGGGCGCGCACCGGGGAGCTGTTTTTT.

This sequence joins TRBV4-2 and TRBJ2-7; the match to TRBD2 covers 10 bases. The CDR3 runs 16 residues. The V segment lost 3 bases and the J segment 2 bases; nucleotides outside the gene matches: 7. Per germline, CDR1 LGHNA and CDR2 YNFKEQ. The CDR3 protein is CASSHVLAGDPYEQYF. CDR3 DNA sequence: TGTGCCAGCAGCCATGTCCTAGCGGGGGACCCCTACGAGCAGTACTTC.

This clone has more than one count but fewer than ten. The chain employs TRBV6-5 and TRBJ1-5, with D maybe TRBD1 (5 bases). Trimming took off 6 bases at V and 0 bases at J, with 12 bases between the two ends. Germline V gene lookup returns CDR1 MNHEY and CDR2 SVGAGI. There are 15 residues in the CDR3. This CDR3 reads CASRRQFNSNQPQHF. CDR3 nucleotides: TGTGCCAGCAGACGACAGTTCAATAGCAATCAGCCCCAGCATTTT.